The 6 T cell receptor beta chains below were found in one sample sequenced in a study of OX40 agonist ivuxolimab in advanced cancers. The data were produced by immunoSEQ multiplex PCR, yet TCRdb's version contains in-frame clones alone and is incomplete. The table has 30,000 to 40,000 clones, about 80% seen once. Sequencing used CD4+ or CD8+ T cells sorted from blood, obtained in a trial of the OX40 agonist ivuxolimab. These receptors were taken from an adult with an advanced solid tumor such as melanoma, head and neck, liver or kidney cancer.

This clone was found once. The genes are TRBV25-1 and TRBJ2-7; D not certain. CDR1 is MGHDK and CDR2 is SYGVNS in the germline V gene. This CDR3 has 10 amino acids. V was clipped by 6 bases and J by 4 bases, with 4 bases between them. CDR3 nucleotides: TGTGCCAGCAGCTATTACGAGCAGTACTTC. Protein sequence: CASSYYEQYF.

V usage is TRBV7-2 and J usage is TRBJ2-2, with D unresolved. V lost 6 bases and J lost 7, with 12 bases in between. CDR1 SGHTA and CDR2 FQGNSA come from the germline V gene. The CDR3 contains 13 residues. The CDR3 reads CASSTVPGGELFF. The CDR3, as DNA: TGTGCCAGCAGTACCGTCCCCGGCGGGGAGCTGTTTTTT.

The chain employs TRBV29-1 and TRBJ2-3; a possible D gene is TRBD1 (5 bases). Per the germline V gene, CDR1 is SQVTM and CDR2 is ANQGSEA. Trimming removed 4 bases at V and 5 bases at J, with 13 bases between. The CDR3 extends over 13 amino acids. The CDR3 spells CSVARVEGDTQYF. DNA of the CDR3: TGCAGCGTTGCCAGGGTTGAAGGAGATACGCAGTATTTT.

The rearrangement links TRBV6-1 to TRBJ1-4; TRBD1 might be the D (5 bases). V was trimmed by 4 bases and J by 3 bases, leaving 12 bases between them. This CDR3 is 15 amino acids long. Germline CDR1 reads MNHNS; CDR2 reads SASEGT. The CDR3 nucleotides read TGTGCCAGCAGTGTCCGACAGACAGCTAATGAAAAACTGTTTTTT. Its translation is CASSVRQTANEKLFF.

This clone was counted only a few times. V is TRBV19 and J is TRBJ1-5; possibly TRBD1 for D (6 bases). The CDR3 contains 13 residues. Germline V gives CDR1 LNHDA, CDR2 SQIVND (reference sequence). With 4 bases removed from V and 5 bases from J, the gap between germline ends came to 9 bases. The CDR3 bases are TGTGCCAGTAGTACCAGGACAGATCAGCCCCAGCATTTT. This encodes CASSTRTDQPQHF.

This rearrangement joins TRBV4-2 to TRBJ1-3; TRBD1 aligns across 7 bases. In germline, CDR1 is LGHNA, CDR2 YNFKEQ. Unmatched junction bases numbered 6, after V lost 3 bases and J lost 4 bases. CDR3 length: 15 amino acids. The CDR3 region has the DNA TGTGCCAGCAGCCAGGGACAGATGGGAGGAAACACCATATATTTT. Amino acids: CASSQGQMGGNTIYF.